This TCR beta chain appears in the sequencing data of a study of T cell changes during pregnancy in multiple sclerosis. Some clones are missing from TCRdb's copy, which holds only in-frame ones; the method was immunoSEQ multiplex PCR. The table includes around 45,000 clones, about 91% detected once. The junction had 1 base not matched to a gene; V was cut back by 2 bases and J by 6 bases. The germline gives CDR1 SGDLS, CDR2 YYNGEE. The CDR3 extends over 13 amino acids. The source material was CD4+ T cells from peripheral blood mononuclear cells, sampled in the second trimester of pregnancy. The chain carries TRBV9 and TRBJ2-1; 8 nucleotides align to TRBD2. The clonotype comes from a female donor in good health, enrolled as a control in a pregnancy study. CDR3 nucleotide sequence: TGTGCCAGCAGCGTCGGGGGGGGCAATGAGCAGTTCTTC. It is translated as CASSVGGGNEQFF.